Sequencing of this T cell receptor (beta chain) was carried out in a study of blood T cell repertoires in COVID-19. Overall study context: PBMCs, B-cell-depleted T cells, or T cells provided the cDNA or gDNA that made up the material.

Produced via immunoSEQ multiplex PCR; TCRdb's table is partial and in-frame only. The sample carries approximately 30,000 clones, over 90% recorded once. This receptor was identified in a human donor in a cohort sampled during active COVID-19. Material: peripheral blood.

CDR3 sequence: CASSLDGQFYGYTF. DNA for the CDR3: TGTGCCAGCAGCTTGGATGGGCAATTCTATGGCTACACCTTC. The chain joins TRBV5-4 to TRBJ1-2; no definite D call. CDR3 length: 14 amino acids. V dropped 0 bases and J dropped 4 bases, with 10 bases sitting between them. From germline, CDR1 is SGHNT and CDR2 YYREEE (reference sequence).